This TCR beta chain was sequenced in a study of T cells in localized non-small cell lung cancer. General study points: Uninvolved adjacent lung showed peak T cell clonality, exceeding tumor.

This clone showed up just once. Antigen: not known. The CDR3 extends over 14 amino acids. V was shortened by 4 bases and J by 4 bases, with 13 bases between the two germline ends. Per germline, CDR1 MNHNS and CDR2 SASEGT. Some clones are missing from TCRdb's copy, which holds only in-frame ones; the method was immunoSEQ multiplex PCR. This table has roughly 30,000 clones, around 90% appearing once. The TCR originated in a woman aged 35-75 years with stage III lung adenocarcinoma. The rearrangement uses TRBV6-1 and TRBJ1-2, with D possibly TRBD1 on 6 matching bases. The sample here was peripheral blood mononuclear cells, taken before any cancer treatment. The CDR3 reads CASSGAGALYGYTF. In nucleotides, the CDR3 is TGTGCCAGCAGTGGGGCAGGGGCCCTCTATGGCTACACCTTC.